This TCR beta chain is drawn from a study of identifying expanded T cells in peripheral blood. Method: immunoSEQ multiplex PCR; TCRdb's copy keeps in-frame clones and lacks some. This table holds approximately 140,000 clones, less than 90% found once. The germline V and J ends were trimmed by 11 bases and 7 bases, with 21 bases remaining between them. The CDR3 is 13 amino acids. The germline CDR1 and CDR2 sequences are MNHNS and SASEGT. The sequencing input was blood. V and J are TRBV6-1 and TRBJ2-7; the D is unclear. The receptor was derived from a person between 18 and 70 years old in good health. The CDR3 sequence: CAVGRQRLWEQYF. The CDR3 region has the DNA TGTGCCGTCGGGCGGCAGAGATTGTGGGAGCAGTACTTC.